This passage covers 4 T cell receptor beta chains from one sample sequenced in a study of T cells after yellow fever vaccination. In TCRdb, the 5' RACE reads were re-called with MiXCR into one record per CDR3 protein. The repertoire holds 250,000 to 350,000 distinct CDR3 sequences, 6.8% seen once, with over 15% in the top ten. The specimen comprised PBMCs, sampled around 45 days after the first yellow fever vaccination. The receptor source for this set is a man between 18 and 29 years old who received the YFV17D yellow fever vaccine.

This clonotype was observed a handful of times. The CDR3 DNA sequence: TGCAGCGTTGCGGATGGACAGGTCATCTACGAGCAGTACTTC. It encodes CSVADGQVIYEQYF. J is TRBJ2-7 and V is TRBV29-1, with 7 bases lining up with TRBD1. The junction had 9 bases not matched to a gene; V was cut back by 4 bases and J by 3 bases. Per the germline V gene, CDR1 is SQVTM and CDR2 is ANQGSEA. The CDR3 loop spans 14 amino acids.

V is TRBV12-3 or TRBV12-4 and J is TRBJ2-5; 10 bases match TRBD1. Unmatched junction bases numbered 5, after V lost 7 bases and J lost 0 bases. The CDR3 loop spans 15 amino acids. The CDR3: CASTGTGVDQETQYF. Written as DNA, the CDR3 is TGTGCCAGCACCGGGACAGGGGTGGACCAAGAGACCCAGTACTTC.

This clonotype was seen repeatedly, ten times or more. The J gene is TRBJ1-2, the V gene TRBV10-3, with 10 bases identical to TRBD1. Per the germline V gene, CDR1 is ENHRY and CDR2 is SYGVKD. The CDR3 has 15 residues. Trimming cost V 6 bases and J 6 bases; bases outside gene matches: 10. The CDR3, as DNA: TGTGCCATCAGCGGGACAGGGGCGGGGATCGATGGCTACACCTTC. It is translated as CAISGTGAGIDGYTF.

This clonotype occurred many times. The genes are TRBV7-6 and TRBJ2-3, with TRBD1 matching over 7 bases. Germline V gene lookup returns CDR1 SGHVS and CDR2 FNYEAQ. The CDR3 has 13 amino acids. V shed 5 bases, J shed 9 bases, and the junction held 8 bases outside the gene matches. The CDR3 coding sequence is TGTGCCAGCAGCCGCGGTGAGGGGGCCACGCAGTATTTT. The encoded protein is CASSRGEGATQYF.